The 23 T cell receptor beta chains reported below all come from one sample, sequenced in a study of T cells after yellow fever vaccination (dated 2019 in TCRdb). The protocol used for the library was 5' RACE. The reads were generated on an Illumina HiSeq 2500. Through fastp at Q25 and MiXCR, TCRdb rebuilt clones from the public reads, retaining in-frame beta chains. Each record represents a unique CDR3 protein, reported with the most common genes and DNA among its rows. For this sample the table gives under 700,000 distinct CDR3 sequences, of which about a sixth were detected only once. Jointly, the top ten make up 17% of the sample. The treatment or condition label, as the study defines it: live attenuated yellow fever vaccine strain. The specimen was PBMCs, collected about 5 days after the first yellow fever vaccination. These receptors originate from a man between 18 and 35 years old who received the YFV17D yellow fever vaccine.

CDR3 in DNA: TGTGCCAGTAGTATATCCAAAGGGTATGGCTACAATGAGCAGTTCTTC. Its translation is CASSISKGYGYNEQFF. V and J are TRBV19 and TRBJ2-1, with D hard to call. Germline loops: CDR1 LNHDA, CDR2 SQIVND (reference sequence). This CDR3 has 16 residues. V was cut by 2 bases and J by 3 bases, with 14 bases left in between.

This clonotype was observed a handful of times. The chain combines TRBV5-1 with TRBJ2-3, with D possibly matching TRBD1 (5 bases). CDR1 is SGHRS and CDR2 is YFSETQ in the germline V gene. The CDR3 is 14 amino acids. Trimming left V 0 bases short and J 4 bases short, with 9 bases between. The CDR3 spells CASSLGGRPDTQYF. CDR3 bases: TGCGCCAGCAGCTTGGGGGGCAGGCCAGATACGCAGTATTTT. The entire variable domain, with the rest obtained from reference TRBV5-1 and TRBJ2-3, is as follows: KAGVTQTPRYLIKTRGQQVTLSCSPISGHRSVSWYQQTPGQGLQFLFEYFSETQRNKGNFPGRFSGRQFSNSRSEMNVSTLELGDSALYLCASSLGGRPDTQYFGPGTRLTVL.

This clonotype was recorded many times. V usage is TRBV20-1 and J usage is TRBJ2-3; no clear D gene. The CDR3 totals 12 residues. Germline V gene sequence: CDR1 DFQATT, CDR2 SNEGSKA (reference sequence). Trimming took off 6 bases at V and 4 bases at J, with 11 bases between the two ends. The CDR3 region is CSAASGSDTQYF. The CDR3 bases are TGCAGTGCCGCATCCGGTTCAGATACGCAGTATTTT.

This clonotype was detected only a few times. The chain employs TRBV18 and TRBJ2-7, with D possibly being TRBD1 (6 bases). CDR1 is KGHSH, CDR2 LQKENI, per germline. The CDR3 is made up of 14 amino acids. V was shortened by 0 bases and J by 5 bases, with 11 bases between the two germline ends. DNA of the CDR3: TGTGCCAGCTCACCACCGGGGGCGAGGGACGAGCAGTACTTC. Translated, it gives CASSPPGARDEQYF.

The table lists this clonotype with many counts. The chain is built from TRBV7-2 and TRBJ2-2, with 8 bases matching TRBD1. Germline trimming cut 4 bases from V and 5 bases from J; bases unmatched to any gene: 6. Germline V CDR1 and CDR2: SGHTA, FQGNSA. The CDR3 runs 15 residues. CDR3 bases: TGTGCCAGCAGCTACCAGGGGGCTCGGACCGGGGAGCTGTTTTTT. It specifies CASSYQGARTGELFF.

CDR3 sequence: CASGSGNQPQHF. In DNA, the CDR3 is TGTGCCTCTGGATCGGGCAATCAGCCCCAGCATTTT. The V call is TRBV19, the J call TRBJ1-5; no reliable D call. The V gene's germline CDR1 is LNHDA and CDR2 SQIVND (reference sequence). The CDR3 has 12 residues. Trimming removed 11 bases from V and 2 bases from J, with 10 bases in between.

Only a few counts were recorded for this clonotype. The genes are TRBV6-2 or TRBV6-3 and TRBJ1-2, with D unclear. V shed 7 bases and J shed 2 bases, with 20 bases lying between them. The CDR3 is made up of 16 amino acids. CDR1 is MNHEY, CDR2 SVGEGT, per germline. CDR3 nucleotides: TGTGCCAGCACCCACAAGGGTTACCCAGCGAACTATGGCTACACCTTC. Residues: CASTHKGYPANYGYTF.

This clonotype has at least ten counts. The DNA for the CDR3 is TGTGCCAGCAGCCCGCGGGGGGCCCTGGGTGGAGATACGCAGTATTTT. Protein: CASSPRGALGGDTQYF. The rearrangement links TRBV13 to TRBJ2-3, with TRBD2 identical over 8 bases. V shed 5 bases and J 5 bases; nucleotides not matched to a gene: 12. CDR1 and CDR2 (germline): PRHDT, FYEKMQ (reference sequence). CDR3 length equals 16 residues.

This chain connects TRBV6-2 or TRBV6-3 to TRBJ2-3; D is ambiguous. Trimming removed 6 bases at V and 5 bases at J, with 15 bases between. Germline CDR1 MNHEY, CDR2 SVGEGT. The CDR3 extends over 14 amino acids. The CDR3 nucleotides read TGTGCCAGCAGCCGTACCAACGGGCTAGATACGCAGTATTTT. The encoded protein is CASSRTNGLDTQYF.

In its sample, this clonotype was seen a few times. The rearrangement joins TRBV4-1 to TRBJ2-7; D gene uncertain. Per the germline V gene, CDR1 is MGHRA and CDR2 is YSYEKL. This CDR3 spans 14 amino acids. V lost 3 bases and J 5 bases, leaving 14 bases between the germline ends. CDR3 loop: CASSQSVGSNEQYV. In DNA form, the CDR3 reads TGCGCCAGCAGCCAGTCGGTCGGGTCCAACGAGCAGTACGTC.

This chain links TRBV19 with TRBJ2-7; D is possibly TRBD1 or TRBD2 (6 bases each). Germline CDR1 is LNHDA and CDR2 is SQIVND (reference sequence). This CDR3 contains 9 residues. CDR3 DNA: TGTGCCAGTCGGACGGGGGCGCACGTC. Translating it yields CASRTGAHV.

This sequence joins TRBV5-1 and TRBJ2-2, with a tentative D call TRBD2 (6 bases). Per the germline V gene, CDR1 is SGHRS and CDR2 is YFSETQ. This CDR3 spans 15 amino acids. V shed 2 bases and J shed 0 bases, with 8 bases lying between them. As DNA, the CDR3 is TGCGCCAGCAGCTTCACTAGCCCGAACACCGGGGAGCTGTTTTTT. It encodes CASSFTSPNTGELFF.

This chain links TRBV10-3 with TRBJ1-1; TRBD1 agrees at 9 bases. There are 14 residues in the CDR3. Germline V lookup: CDR1 ENHRY, CDR2 SYGVKD. V shed 3 bases and J 5 bases; nucleotides not matched to a gene: 4. The chain's CDR3 is CAISDDRGVTEAFF. CDR3 bases: TGTGCCATCAGTGACGACAGGGGGGTTACTGAAGCTTTCTTT.

This clonotype came up many times. V usage is TRBV6-4 and J usage is TRBJ2-1, with 10 bases matching TRBD2. The V gene end was trimmed by 6 bases and the J gene end by 7 bases; junction bases not matched to a gene: 3. Germline V CDR1 and CDR2: MRHNA, SNTAGT. The CDR3 spans 13 residues. The CDR3 coding sequence is TGTGCCAGCAGCGGGACTAGCGAGAATGAGCAGTTCTTC. This gives the protein CASSGTSENEQFF.

This clonotype was counted only a few times. The CDR3 DNA follows: TGTGCCAGCAGCTTGTCGGGGACGGCGTCCTACAATGAGCAGTTCTTC. Translating gives CASSLSGTASYNEQFF. This chain links TRBV5-5 with TRBJ2-1; D is perhaps TRBD1 or TRBD2 (5 bases each). CDR1 and CDR2 from the germline V gene are SGHKS and YYEKEE (reference sequence). This CDR3 has 16 amino acids. V gave up 1 base and J gave up 1 base, with 12 bases separating them.

This clonotype was seen a few times. The chain has TRBV4-1 and TRBJ1-3, with 9 bases lining up with TRBD1. V lost 5 bases, J lost 2 bases, and 4 bases stayed unmatched. CDR1 and CDR2 from the germline V gene are MGHRA and YSYEKL. CDR3 length: 15 amino acids. The CDR3 loop reads CASSGQGLTGNTIYF. The CDR3 DNA sequence: TGCGCCAGCAGCGGACAGGGGCTCACTGGAAACACCATATATTTT.

A few counts support this clonotype. V and J are TRBV5-1 and TRBJ2-1; 7 bases match TRBD1. CDR3 length: 16 amino acids. With 7 bases clipped from V and 8 bases from J, the junction kept 18 bases outside the gene matches. The germline V gene has CDR1 SGHRS and CDR2 YFSETQ. For the CDR3, the DNA is TGCGCCAGCGCGCCTCTCCCTTTTACAGGGGAAGATGAGCAGTTCTTC. Residues: CASAPLPFTGEDEQFF.

The chain uses TRBV20-1 and TRBJ1-6, with 7 bases matching TRBD1. Trimming took 1 base from V and 10 from J; bases not matched to a gene: 19. The germline V gene encodes CDR1 DFQATT and CDR2 SNEGSKA (reference sequence). The CDR3 spans 18 residues. The CDR3 sequence: CSARAIGPGQLALSPLHF. The DNA of the CDR3 is TGCAGTGCTAGAGCCATAGGCCCGGGACAGCTCGCCTTGTCACCCCTCCACTTT.

This chain connects TRBV9 to TRBJ2-1; 11 nucleotides align to TRBD2. V was pared by 2 bases and J by 7 bases, with 14 bases of the junction left unmatched. Germline V lookup: CDR1 SGDLS, CDR2 YYNGEE. The CDR3 loop spans 18 amino acids. The CDR3 spells CASSVTGTSGTRGNEQFF. The CDR3 DNA sequence: TGTGCCAGCAGCGTCACCGGGACTAGCGGAACACGAGGGAATGAGCAGTTCTTC.

This clonotype was found once. The chain links TRBV5-1 to TRBJ2-5; D gene ambiguous. V shed 0 bases and J shed 1 base, with 4 bases lying between them. The CDR3 spans 13 residues. Per the germline V gene, CDR1 is SGHRS and CDR2 is YFSETQ. Written as DNA, the CDR3 is TGCGCCAGCAGCTTGGACTTCCAAGAGACCCAGTACTTC. As protein: CASSLDFQETQYF.

This clonotype was counted only a few times. The rearrangement uses TRBV7-3 and TRBJ2-5; D is perhaps TRBD2 (6 bases). The CDR3 extends over 13 amino acids. CDR1 SGHTA and CDR2 FQGTGA come from the germline V gene. V was pared by 5 bases and J by 1 base, with 8 bases between. The CDR3 coding sequence is TGTGCCAGCAGCGTTAGCGGCCAAGAGACCCAGTACTTC. This sequence encodes CASSVSGQETQYF.

There are many counts of this clonotype. The genes are TRBV7-9 and TRBJ1-3; D unclear. Germline V gene sequence: CDR1 SEHNR, CDR2 FQNEAQ (reference sequence). Trimming pared 0 bases from V and 8 bases from J, leaving 14 bases between. The CDR3 has 15 amino acids. For the CDR3, the DNA is TGTGCCAGCAGCTTAGCCCAGACGGAGCGGGACACCATATATTTT. Protein sequence: CASSLAQTERDTIYF.

This chain uses TRBV28 with TRBJ2-1; TRBD2 aligns across 10 bases. V lost 6 bases to trimming and J lost 3 bases; unmatched junction nucleotides: 5. The CDR3 loop spans 15 amino acids. Germline loops: CDR1 MDHEN, CDR2 SYDVKM. The CDR3 loop is CASRMVAGGYNEQFF. The CDR3 bases are TGTGCCAGCAGGATGGTAGCGGGGGGCTACAATGAGCAGTTCTTC.